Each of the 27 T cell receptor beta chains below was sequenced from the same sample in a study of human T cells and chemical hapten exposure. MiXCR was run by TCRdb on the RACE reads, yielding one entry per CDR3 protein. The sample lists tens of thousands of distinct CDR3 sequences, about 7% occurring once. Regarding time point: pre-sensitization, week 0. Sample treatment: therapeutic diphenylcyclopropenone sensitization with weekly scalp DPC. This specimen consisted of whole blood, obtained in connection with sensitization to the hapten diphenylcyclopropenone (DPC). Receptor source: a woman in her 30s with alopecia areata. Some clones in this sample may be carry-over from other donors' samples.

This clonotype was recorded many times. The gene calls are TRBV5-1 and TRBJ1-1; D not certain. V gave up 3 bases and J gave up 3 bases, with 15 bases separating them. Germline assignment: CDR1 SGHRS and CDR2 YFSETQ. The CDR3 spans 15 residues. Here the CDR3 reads CASSWQKEAHTEAFF. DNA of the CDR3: TGCGCCAGCAGCTGGCAAAAAGAGGCCCACACTGAAGCTTTCTTT.

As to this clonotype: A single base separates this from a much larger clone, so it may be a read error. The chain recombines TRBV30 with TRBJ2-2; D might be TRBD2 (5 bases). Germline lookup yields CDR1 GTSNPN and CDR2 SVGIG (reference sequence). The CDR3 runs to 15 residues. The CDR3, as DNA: TGTGCCTGGACGTTTAGCAGGTTGGGAGCCGGGGAGCTGATTTTT. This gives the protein CAWTFSRLGAGELIF.

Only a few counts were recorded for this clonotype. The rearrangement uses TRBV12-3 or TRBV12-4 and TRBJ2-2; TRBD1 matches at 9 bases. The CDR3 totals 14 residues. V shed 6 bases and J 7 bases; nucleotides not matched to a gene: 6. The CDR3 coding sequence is TGTGCCAGCAGCCCGGGACAGGGTGGCGGGGAGCTGTTTTTT. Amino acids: CASSPGQGGGELFF.

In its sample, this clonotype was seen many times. This chain's CDR3 is CASSQAGLGDTQYF. The CDR3 region has the DNA TGTGCCAGCAGTCAAGCAGGGCTGGGGGATACGCAGTATTTT. The J gene is TRBJ2-3, the V gene TRBV12-3 or TRBV12-4, with D perhaps TRBD1 (5 bases). This CDR3 has 14 amino acids. Trimming shortened V by 5 bases and J by 6 bases, and 15 bases separated the two germline ends.

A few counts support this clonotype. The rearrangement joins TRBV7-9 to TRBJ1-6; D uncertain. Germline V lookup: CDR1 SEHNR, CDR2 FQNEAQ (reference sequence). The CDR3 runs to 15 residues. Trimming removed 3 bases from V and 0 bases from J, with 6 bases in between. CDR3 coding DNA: TGTGCCAGCAGCTTTCAGAGCTCCTATAATTCACCCCTCCACTTT. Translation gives CASSFQSSYNSPLHF.

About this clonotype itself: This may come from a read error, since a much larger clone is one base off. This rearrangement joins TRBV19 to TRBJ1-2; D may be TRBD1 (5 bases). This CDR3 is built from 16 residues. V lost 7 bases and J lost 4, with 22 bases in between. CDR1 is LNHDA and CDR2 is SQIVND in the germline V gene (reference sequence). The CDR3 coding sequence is TGTGCCAGTACCCTAGGACACCTTATAGGAGGCTATGGCTACACCTTC. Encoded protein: CASTLGHLIGGYGYTF.

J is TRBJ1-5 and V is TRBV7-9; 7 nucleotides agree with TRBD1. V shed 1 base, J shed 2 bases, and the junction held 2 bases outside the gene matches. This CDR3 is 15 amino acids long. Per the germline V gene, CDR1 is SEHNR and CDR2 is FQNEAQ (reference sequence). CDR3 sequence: CASSLDRGGNQPQHF. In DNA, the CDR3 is TGTGCCAGCAGCTTAGACAGGGGAGGCAATCAGCCCCAGCATTTT.

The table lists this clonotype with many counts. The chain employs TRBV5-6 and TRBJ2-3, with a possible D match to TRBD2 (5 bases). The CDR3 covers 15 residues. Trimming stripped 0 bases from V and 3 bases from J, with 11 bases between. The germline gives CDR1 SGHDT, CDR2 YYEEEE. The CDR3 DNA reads TGTGCCAGCAGCTTGGGACTATGGGCGACAGATACGCAGTATTTT. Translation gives CASSLGLWATDTQYF.

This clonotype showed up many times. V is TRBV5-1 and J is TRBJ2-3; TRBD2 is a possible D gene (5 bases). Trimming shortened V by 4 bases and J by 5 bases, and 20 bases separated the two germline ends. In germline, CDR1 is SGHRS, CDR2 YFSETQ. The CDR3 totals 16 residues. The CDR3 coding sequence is TGCGCCAGCAGCCCTGGCTATTCGGTCGCGGGAGATACGCAGTATTTT. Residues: CASSPGYSVAGDTQYF.

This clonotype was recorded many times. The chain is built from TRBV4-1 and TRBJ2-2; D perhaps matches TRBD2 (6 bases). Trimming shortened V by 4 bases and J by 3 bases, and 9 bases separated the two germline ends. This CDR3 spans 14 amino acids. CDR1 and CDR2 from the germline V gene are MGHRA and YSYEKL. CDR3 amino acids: CASSPWRDTGELFF. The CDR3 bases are TGCGCCAGCAGCCCCTGGAGGGACACCGGGGAGCTGTTTTTT.

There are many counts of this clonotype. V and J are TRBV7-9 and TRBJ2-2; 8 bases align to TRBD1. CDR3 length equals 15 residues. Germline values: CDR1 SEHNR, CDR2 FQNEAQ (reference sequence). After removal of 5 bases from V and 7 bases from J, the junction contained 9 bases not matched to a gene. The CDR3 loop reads CASSRQGLADGELFF. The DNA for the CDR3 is TGTGCCAGCAGCCGACAGGGGTTGGCTGACGGGGAGCTGTTTTTT.

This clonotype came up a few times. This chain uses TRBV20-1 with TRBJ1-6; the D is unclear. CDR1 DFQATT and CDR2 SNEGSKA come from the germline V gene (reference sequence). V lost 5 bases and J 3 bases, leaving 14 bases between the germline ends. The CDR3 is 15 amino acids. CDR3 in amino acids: CSAVGGQNYNSPLHF. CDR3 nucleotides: TGCAGTGCTGTGGGAGGGCAGAACTATAATTCACCCCTCCACTTT.

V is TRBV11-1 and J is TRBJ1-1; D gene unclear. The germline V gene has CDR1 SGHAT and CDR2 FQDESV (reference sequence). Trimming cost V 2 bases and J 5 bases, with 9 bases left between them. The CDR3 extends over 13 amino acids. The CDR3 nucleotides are TGTGCCAGCAGCTTATTTAGAGGAACTGAAGCTTTCTTT. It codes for CASSLFRGTEAFF.

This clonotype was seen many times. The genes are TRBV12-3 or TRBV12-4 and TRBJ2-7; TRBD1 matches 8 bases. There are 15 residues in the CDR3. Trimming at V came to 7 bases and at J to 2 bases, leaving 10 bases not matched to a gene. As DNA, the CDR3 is TGTGCCAGCACTTCGGGTCAGGGGGCGACCTACGAGCAGTACTTC. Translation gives CASTSGQGATYEQYF.

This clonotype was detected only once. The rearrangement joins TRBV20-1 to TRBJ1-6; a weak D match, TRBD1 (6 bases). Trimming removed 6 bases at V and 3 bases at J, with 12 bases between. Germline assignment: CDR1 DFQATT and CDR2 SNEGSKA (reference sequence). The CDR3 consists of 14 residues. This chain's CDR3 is CSANREGYNSPLHF. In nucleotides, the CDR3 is TGCAGTGCAAACAGGGAGGGCTATAATTCACCCCTCCACTTT.

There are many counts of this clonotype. The CDR3 sequence: CASSPNRYNEQFF. In DNA, the CDR3 is TGTGCCAGCAGCCCCAACAGGTACAATGAGCAGTTCTTC. J is TRBJ2-1 and V is TRBV7-9; the D gene is possibly TRBD1 (5 bases). Trimming left V 5 bases short and J 4 bases short, with 9 bases between. CDR1 SEHNR and CDR2 FQNEAQ come from the germline V gene (reference sequence). The CDR3 sequence is 13 residues long.

CDR3 coding DNA: TGTGCCAGCAGCGTATCGCAGGGAACTGAAGCTTTCTTT. The encoded protein is CASSVSQGTEAFF. The chain has TRBV7-9 and TRBJ1-1; TRBD1 might be the D (5 bases). CDR1 and CDR2 (germline): SEHNR, FQNEAQ (reference sequence). This CDR3 comprises 13 residues. V was pared by 5 bases and J by 5 bases, with 12 bases between.

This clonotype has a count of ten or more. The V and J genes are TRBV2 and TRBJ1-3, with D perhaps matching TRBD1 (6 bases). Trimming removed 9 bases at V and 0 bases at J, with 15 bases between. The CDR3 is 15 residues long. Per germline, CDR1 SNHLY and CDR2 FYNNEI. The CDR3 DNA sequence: TGTGCCAGAGAGGACAGCGAAGACTCTGGAAACACCATATATTTT. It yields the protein CAREDSEDSGNTIYF.

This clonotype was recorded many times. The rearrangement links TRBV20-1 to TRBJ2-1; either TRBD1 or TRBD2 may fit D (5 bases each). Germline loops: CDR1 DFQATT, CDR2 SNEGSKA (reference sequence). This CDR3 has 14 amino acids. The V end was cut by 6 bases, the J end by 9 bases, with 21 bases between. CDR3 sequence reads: CSAWGQGEQGEQFF. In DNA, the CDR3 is TGCAGTGCCTGGGGCCAAGGGGAGCAGGGTGAGCAGTTCTTC.

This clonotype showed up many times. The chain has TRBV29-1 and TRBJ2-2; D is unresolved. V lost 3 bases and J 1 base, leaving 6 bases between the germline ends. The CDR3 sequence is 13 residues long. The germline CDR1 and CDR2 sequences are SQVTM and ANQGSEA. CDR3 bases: TGCAGCGTTGACCCGCTGAACACCGGGGAGCTGTTTTTT. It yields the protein CSVDPLNTGELFF.

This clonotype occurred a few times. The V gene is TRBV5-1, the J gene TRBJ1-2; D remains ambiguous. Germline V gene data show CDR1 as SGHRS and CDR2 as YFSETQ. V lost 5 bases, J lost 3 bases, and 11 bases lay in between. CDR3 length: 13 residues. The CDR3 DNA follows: TGCGCCAGCAGGCCTGAGGACTACTATGGCTACACCTTC. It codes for CASRPEDYYGYTF.

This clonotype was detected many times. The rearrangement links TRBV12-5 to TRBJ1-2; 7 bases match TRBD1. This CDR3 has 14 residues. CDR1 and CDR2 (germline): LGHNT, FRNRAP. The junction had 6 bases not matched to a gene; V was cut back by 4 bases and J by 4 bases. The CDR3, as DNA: TGTGCTAGTGGTTATACACAGGGGTCCTATGGCTACACCTTC. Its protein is CASGYTQGSYGYTF. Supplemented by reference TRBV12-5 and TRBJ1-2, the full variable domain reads DARVTQTPRHKVTEMGQEVTMRCQPILGHNTVFWYRQTMMQGLELLAYFRNRAPLDDSGMPKDRFSAEMPDATLATLKIQPSEPRDSAVYFCASGYTQGSYGYTFGSGTRLTVV.

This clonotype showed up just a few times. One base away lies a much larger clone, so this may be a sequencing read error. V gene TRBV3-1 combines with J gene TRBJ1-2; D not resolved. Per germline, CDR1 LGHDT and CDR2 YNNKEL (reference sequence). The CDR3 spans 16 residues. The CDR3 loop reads CASSQGSAFPPYGDTF. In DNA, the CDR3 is TGTGCCAGCAGCCAAGGGTCCGCGTTTCCACCCTATGGCGACACCTTC.

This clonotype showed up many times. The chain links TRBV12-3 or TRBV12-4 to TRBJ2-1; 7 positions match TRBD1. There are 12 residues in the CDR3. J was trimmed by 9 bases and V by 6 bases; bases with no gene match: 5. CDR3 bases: TGTGCCAGCAGACGACAGGGCGGTGAGCAGTTCTTC. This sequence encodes CASRRQGGEQFF.

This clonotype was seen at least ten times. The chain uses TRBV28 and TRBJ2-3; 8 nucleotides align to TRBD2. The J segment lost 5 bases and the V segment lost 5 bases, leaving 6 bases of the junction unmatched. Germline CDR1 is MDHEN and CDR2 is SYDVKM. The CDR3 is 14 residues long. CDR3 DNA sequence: TGTGCCAGCAGTCCTCCGGGACTAGGAGATACGCAGTATTTT. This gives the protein CASSPPGLGDTQYF.

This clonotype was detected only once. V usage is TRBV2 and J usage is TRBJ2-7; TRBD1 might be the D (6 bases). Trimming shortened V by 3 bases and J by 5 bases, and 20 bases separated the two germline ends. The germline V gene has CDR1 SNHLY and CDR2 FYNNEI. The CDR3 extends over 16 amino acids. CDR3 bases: TGTGCCAGCAGTGACACTGAGCAGGGGTCTCGGCACGAGCAGTACTTC. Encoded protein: CASSDTEQGSRHEQYF.

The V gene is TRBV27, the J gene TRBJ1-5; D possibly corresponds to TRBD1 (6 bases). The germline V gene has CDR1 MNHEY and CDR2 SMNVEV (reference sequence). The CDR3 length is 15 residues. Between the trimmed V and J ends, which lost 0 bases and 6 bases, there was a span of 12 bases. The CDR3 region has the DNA TGTGCCAGCAGTTTATCGGCGGGGGGCCTTCAGCCCCAGCATTTT. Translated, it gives CASSLSAGGLQPQHF.